The 7 T cell receptor beta chains reported below all come from one sample, sequenced in a study of blood T cell repertoires in COVID-19. Produced via immunoSEQ multiplex PCR; TCRdb's table is partial and in-frame only. Here the sample spans about 280,000 clones, roughly 85% being singletons. What was sequenced was PBMCs or T cells enriched from blood (not recorded which). These receptors came from a middle-aged woman who had recovered from COVID-19.

The count of this clone is one. The gene calls are TRBV6-5 and TRBJ2-1, with 9 bases lining up with TRBD1. Germline CDR1 and CDR2: MNHEY and SVGAGI. Trimming removed 4 bases from V and 5 bases from J; junction bases left unmatched: 6. This CDR3 is 15 amino acids long. DNA of the CDR3: TGTGCCAGCAGTTCCTGGGACAGGGAACACAATGAGCAGTTCTTC. Translating gives CASSSWDREHNEQFF.

The chain joins TRBV28 to TRBJ1-4; 8 positions agree with TRBD1. The V gene end was trimmed by 5 bases and the J gene end by 6 bases; junction bases not matched to a gene: 14. The germline gives CDR1 MDHEN, CDR2 SYDVKM. The CDR3 has 17 amino acids. CDR3 sequence (DNA): TGTGCCAGCAGTCACGGGACAGGCCGGCGCAATTATGAAAAACTGTTTTTT. It yields the protein CASSHGTGRRNYEKLFF. The variable domain in full, with the rest retrieved from reference TRBV28 and TRBJ1-4, is DVKVTQSSRYLVKRTGEKVFLECVQDMDHENMFWYRQDPGLGLRLIYFSYDVKMKEKGDIPEGYSVSREKKERFSLILESASTNQTSMYLCASSHGTGRRNYEKLFFGSGTQLSVL.

The chain recombines TRBV27 with TRBJ1-1; maybe TRBD1 (6 bases). From germline, CDR1 is MNHEY and CDR2 SMNVEV (reference sequence). The ends were cut back, 6 bases at V and 3 bases at J, with 20 bases in the middle. The CDR3 is 16 amino acids. In DNA form, the CDR3 reads TGTGCCAGCAGGCATCGACAGGAAGGGAAACACACTGAAGCTTTCTTT. Protein sequence: CASRHRQEGKHTEAFF.

The J gene is TRBJ2-7, the V gene TRBV7-9, with D possibly matching TRBD2 (5 bases). The germline gives CDR1 SEHNR, CDR2 FQNEAQ (reference sequence). Trimming left V 4 bases short and J 8 bases short, with 21 bases between. CDR3 size: 15 residues. Written as DNA, the CDR3 is TGTGCCAGCAGCTCGACAAACCGGACTGGGATTAAGCAGTACTTC. This codes for CASSSTNRTGIKQYF.

The DNA of the CDR3 is TGTGCCACCAGTGATTCAATCGCCGGGACTCCGTTTAACACAGATACGCAGTATTTT. Its translation: CATSDSIAGTPFNTDTQYF. The chain links TRBV24-1 to TRBJ2-3; the D gene is possibly TRBD2 (6 bases). Trimming took 2 bases from V and 2 from J, leaving 22 bases between them. Per the germline V gene, CDR1 is KGHDR and CDR2 is SFDVKD. The CDR3 contains 19 residues.

This clone was found once. The J gene is TRBJ1-5, the V gene TRBV5-1; D not resolved. The CDR3 totals 14 residues. Looked up from germline, CDR1 is SGHRS and CDR2 is YFSETQ. Trimming removed 0 bases at V and 6 bases at J, with 10 bases between. The CDR3 protein is CASSLGGFGQPQHF. CDR3 sequence (DNA): TGCGCCAGCAGCTTGGGAGGGTTCGGTCAGCCCCAGCATTTT.

This clone was counted once. Here the CDR3 reads CASSYSRTGALYGYTF. Written as DNA, the CDR3 is TGTGCCAGCAGTTACTCCCGGACAGGGGCCCTATATGGCTACACCTTC. This chain uses TRBV6-2 or TRBV6-3 with TRBJ1-2; 9 bases fit TRBD1. V trimming: 0 bases; J trimming: 5 bases; junction bases outside the gene matches: 7. CDR3 length: 16 residues. The germline gives CDR1 MNHEY, CDR2 SVGEGT.